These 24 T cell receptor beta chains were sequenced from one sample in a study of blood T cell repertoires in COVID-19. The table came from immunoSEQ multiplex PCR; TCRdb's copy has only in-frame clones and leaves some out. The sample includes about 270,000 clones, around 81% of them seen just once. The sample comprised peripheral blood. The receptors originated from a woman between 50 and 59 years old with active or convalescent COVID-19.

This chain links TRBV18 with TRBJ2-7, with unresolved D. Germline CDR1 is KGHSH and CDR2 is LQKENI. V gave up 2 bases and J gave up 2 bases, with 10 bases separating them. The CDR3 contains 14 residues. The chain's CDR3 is CASSPTFTPYEQYF. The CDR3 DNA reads TGTGCCAGCTCACCAACGTTTACTCCCTACGAGCAGTACTTC. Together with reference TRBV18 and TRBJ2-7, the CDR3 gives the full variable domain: NAGVMQNPRHLVRRRGQEARLRCSPMKGHSHVYWYRQLPEEGLKFMVYLQKENIIDESGMPKERFSAEFPKEGPSILRIQQVVRGDSAAYFCASSPTFTPYEQYFGPGTRLTVT.

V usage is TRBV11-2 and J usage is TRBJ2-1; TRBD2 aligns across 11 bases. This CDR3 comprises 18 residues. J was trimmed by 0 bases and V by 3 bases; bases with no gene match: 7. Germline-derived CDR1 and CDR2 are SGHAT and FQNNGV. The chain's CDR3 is CASSFQRTSGPSYNEQFF. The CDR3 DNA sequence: TGTGCCAGCAGCTTCCAGAGGACTAGCGGGCCCTCCTACAATGAGCAGTTCTTC.

CDR3 in DNA: TGCGCCAGCAGCATAGAGGCAGGGGACTATGGCTACACCTTC. Residues: CASSIEAGDYGYTF. The rearrangement uses TRBV5-1 and TRBJ1-2; D may be TRBD1 (6 bases). The germline CDR1 and CDR2 sequences are SGHRS and YFSETQ. The CDR3 spans 14 residues. Trimming pared 4 bases from V and 3 bases from J, leaving 13 bases between.

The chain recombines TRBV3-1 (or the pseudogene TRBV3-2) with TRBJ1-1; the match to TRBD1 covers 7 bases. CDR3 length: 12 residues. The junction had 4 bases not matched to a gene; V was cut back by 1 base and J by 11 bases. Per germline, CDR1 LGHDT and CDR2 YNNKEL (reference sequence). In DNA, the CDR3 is TGTGCCAGCAGCCAAGTAAGGGGGCAGGCTTTCTTT. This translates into CASSQVRGQAFF.

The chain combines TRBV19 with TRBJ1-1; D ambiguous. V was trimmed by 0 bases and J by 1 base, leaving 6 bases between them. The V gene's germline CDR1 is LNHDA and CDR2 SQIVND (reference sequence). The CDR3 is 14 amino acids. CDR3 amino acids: CASSIDYGNTEAFF. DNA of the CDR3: TGTGCCAGTAGTATAGATTACGGGAACACTGAAGCTTTCTTT.

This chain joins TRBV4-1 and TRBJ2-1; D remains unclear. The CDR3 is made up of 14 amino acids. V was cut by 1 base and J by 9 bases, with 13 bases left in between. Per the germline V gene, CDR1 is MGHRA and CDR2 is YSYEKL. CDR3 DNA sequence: TGCGCCAGCAGCCAAGTAGAGCTAGATAGTGAGCAGTTCTTC. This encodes CASSQVELDSEQFF.

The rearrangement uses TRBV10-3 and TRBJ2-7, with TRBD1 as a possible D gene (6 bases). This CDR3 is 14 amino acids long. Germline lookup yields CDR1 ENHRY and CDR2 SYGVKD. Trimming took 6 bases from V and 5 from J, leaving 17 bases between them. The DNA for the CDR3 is TGTGCCATCAGATCGGACAGTGGATACAACGAGCAGTACTTC. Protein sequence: CAIRSDSGYNEQYF.

CDR3 nucleotides: TGTGCCAGCAGCGTGACTAGCGGCTCTGCCTACGAGCAGTACTTC. This sequence encodes CASSVTSGSAYEQYF. The chain recombines TRBV9 with TRBJ2-7; 9 bases align to TRBD2. Germline V gene sequence: CDR1 SGDLS, CDR2 YYNGEE. After removal of 2 bases from V and 2 bases from J, the junction contained 5 bases not matched to a gene. This CDR3 has 15 amino acids.

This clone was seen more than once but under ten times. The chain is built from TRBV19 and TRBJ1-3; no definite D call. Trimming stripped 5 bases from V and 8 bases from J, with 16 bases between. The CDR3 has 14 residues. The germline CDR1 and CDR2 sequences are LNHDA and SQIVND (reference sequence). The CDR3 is CASSRSTLEHTIYF. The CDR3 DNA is TGTGCCAGTAGTCGTTCGACACTCGAGCACACCATATATTTT.

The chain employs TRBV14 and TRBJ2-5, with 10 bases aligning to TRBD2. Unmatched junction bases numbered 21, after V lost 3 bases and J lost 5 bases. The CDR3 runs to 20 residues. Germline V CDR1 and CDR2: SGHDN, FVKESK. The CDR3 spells CASSHFSWASGRFVGETQYF. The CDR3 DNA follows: TGTGCCAGCAGCCATTTCTCTTGGGCTAGCGGGAGATTTGTCGGGGAGACCCAGTACTTC.

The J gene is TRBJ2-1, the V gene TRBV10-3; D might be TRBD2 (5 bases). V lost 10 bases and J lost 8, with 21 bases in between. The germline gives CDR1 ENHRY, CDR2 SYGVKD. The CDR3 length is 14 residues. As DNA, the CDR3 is TGTGCCACCCAGAGGCTAGCCGGTACCGATGAGCAGTTCTTC. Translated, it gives CATQRLAGTDEQFF.

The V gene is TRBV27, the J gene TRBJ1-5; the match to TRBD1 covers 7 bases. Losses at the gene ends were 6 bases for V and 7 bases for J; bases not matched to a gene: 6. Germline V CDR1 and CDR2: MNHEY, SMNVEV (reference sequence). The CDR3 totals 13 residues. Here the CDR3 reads CASSETGNQPQHF. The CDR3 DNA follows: TGTGCCAGCAGCGAGACAGGGAACCAGCCCCAGCATTTT.

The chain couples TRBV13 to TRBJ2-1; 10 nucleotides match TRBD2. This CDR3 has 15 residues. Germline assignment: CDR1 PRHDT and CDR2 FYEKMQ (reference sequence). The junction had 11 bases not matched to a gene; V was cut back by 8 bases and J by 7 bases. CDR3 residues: CASREAGGPRNEQFF. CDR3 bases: TGTGCCAGCCGTGAAGCGGGAGGGCCTCGGAATGAGCAGTTCTTC.

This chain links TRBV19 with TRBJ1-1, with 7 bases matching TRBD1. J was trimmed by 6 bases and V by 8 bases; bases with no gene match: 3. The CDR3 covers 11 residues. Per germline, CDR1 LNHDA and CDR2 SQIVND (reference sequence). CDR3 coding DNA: TGTGCCAGTGACAGGGACTCTGAAGCTTTCTTT. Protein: CASDRDSEAFF.

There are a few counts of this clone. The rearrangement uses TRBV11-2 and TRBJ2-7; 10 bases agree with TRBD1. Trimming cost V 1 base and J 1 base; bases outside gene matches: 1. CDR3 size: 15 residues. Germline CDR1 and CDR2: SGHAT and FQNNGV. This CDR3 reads CASSLGTGGSYEQYF. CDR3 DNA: TGTGCCAGCAGCTTAGGGACAGGGGGATCCTACGAGCAGTACTTC.

CDR3 bases: TGTGCCAGCAGTGACTTGCGGGGGGAGCTGTTTTTT. Its translation: CASSDLRGELFF. V gene TRBV6-4 combines with J gene TRBJ2-2; D remains unclear. Germline V CDR1 and CDR2: MRHNA, SNTAGT. The CDR3 length is 12 residues. V lost 1 base and J lost 8, with 5 bases in between.

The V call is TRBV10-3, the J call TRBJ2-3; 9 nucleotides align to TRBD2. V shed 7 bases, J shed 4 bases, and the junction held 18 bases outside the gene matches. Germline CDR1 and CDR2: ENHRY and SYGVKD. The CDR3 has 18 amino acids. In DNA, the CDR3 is TGTGCCATCAATACGAACCGTGTTGGTAGCGGGAGAGCAGATACGCAGTATTTT. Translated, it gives CAINTNRVGSGRADTQYF.

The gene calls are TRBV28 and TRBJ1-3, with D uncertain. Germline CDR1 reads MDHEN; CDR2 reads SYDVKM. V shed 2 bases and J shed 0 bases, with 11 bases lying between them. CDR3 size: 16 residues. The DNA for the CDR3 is TGTGCCAGCAGTTTACTAGAGAATCTCTCTGGAAACACCATATATTTT. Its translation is CASSLLENLSGNTIYF. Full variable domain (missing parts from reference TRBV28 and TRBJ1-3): DVKVTQSSRYLVKRTGEKVFLECVQDMDHENMFWYRQDPGLGLRLIYFSYDVKMKEKGDIPEGYSVSREKKERFSLILESASTNQTSMYLCASSLLENLSGNTIYFGEGSWLTVV.

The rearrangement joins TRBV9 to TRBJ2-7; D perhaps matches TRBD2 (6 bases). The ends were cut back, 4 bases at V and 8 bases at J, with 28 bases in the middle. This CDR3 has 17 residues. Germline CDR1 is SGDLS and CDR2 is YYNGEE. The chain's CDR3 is CASSPSEPGLHLIQQYF. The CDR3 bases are TGTGCCAGCAGCCCTTCAGAGCCGGGACTTCACCTTATCCAGCAGTACTTC.

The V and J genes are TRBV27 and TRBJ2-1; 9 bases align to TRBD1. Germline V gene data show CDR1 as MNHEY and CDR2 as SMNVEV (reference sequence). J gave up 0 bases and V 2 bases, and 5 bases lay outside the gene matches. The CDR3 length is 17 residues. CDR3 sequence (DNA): TGTGCCAGCAGTTTACCAACAGGGGGCAGCTCCTACAATGAGCAGTTCTTC. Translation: CASSLPTGGSSYNEQFF.

The CDR3 protein is CASSLVGQGDTQYF. The CDR3 nucleotides are TGCGCCAGCAGCTTGGTGGGACAGGGAGATACGCAGTATTTT. The V and J genes are TRBV5-1 and TRBJ2-3; 9 bases map to TRBD1. Trimming took 0 bases from V and 5 from J; bases not matched to a gene: 1. The CDR3 is made up of 14 amino acids. Germline lookup yields CDR1 SGHRS and CDR2 YFSETQ.

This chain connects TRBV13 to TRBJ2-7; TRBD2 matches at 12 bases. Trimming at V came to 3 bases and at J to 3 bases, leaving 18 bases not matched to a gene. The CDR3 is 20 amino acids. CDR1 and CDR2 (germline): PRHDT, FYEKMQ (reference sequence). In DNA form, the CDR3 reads TGTGCCAGCAGCTTCACTTCCAGACTAGCGGGAGTAACTCGTATCTACGAGCAGTACTTC. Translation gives CASSFTSRLAGVTRIYEQYF.

The CDR3 DNA follows: TGTGCCAGCAGTGATCGGCAGGGGGTTCAGCCCCAGCATTTT. Translation: CASSDRQGVQPQHF. The chain links TRBV2 to TRBJ1-5; 7 bases match TRBD1. The V gene's germline CDR1 is SNHLY and CDR2 FYNNEI. After removal of 3 bases from V and 6 bases from J, the junction contained 5 bases not matched to a gene. The CDR3 contains 14 residues.

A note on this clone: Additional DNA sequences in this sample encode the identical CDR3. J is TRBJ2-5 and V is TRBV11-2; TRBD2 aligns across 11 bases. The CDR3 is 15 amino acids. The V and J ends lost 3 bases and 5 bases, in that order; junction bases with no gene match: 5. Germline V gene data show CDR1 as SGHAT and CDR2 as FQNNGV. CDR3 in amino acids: CASSFLAGGRETQYF. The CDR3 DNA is TGTGCCAGCAGCTTTTTAGCGGGAGGGAGGGAGACCCAGTACTTC.